The rows below give T cell receptor beta chains drawn from one sample of a study of cytomegalovirus exposure and HLA in healthy donors. TCRdb keeps only in-frame clones here, not all; method: immunoSEQ multiplex PCR. The sample holds more than 100,000 clones, over 65% seen once. The sample was PBMCs. These receptors all stem from a man between 40 and 49 years old in good health and CMV-seronegative. Each CDR3 is given with its conserved first and last residue. Some rows have no size entry. The others give once, few or many, or a class for an expanded clone.

CDR3aa	abundance	j_gene	v_gene
CSVGPEAPSTDTQYF	.	TRBJ2-3	TRBV29-1
CASSLLGQGVVNTEAFF	once	TRBJ1-1	TRBV18
CASSDTYQETQYF	.	TRBJ2-5	TRBV6-1
CASSQGTGDQPQHF	.	TRBJ1-5	TRBV25-1
CASSSGQPNTGELFF	.	TRBJ2-2	TRBV5-1
CASSLGQPANTGELFF	once	TRBJ2-2	TRBV5-1
CASSSGGYEQYF	.	TRBJ2-7	TRBV2
CASSGAGGNYGYTF	.	TRBJ1-2	TRBV9
CASNYGTSSYNEQFF	.	TRBJ2-1	TRBV5-1
CASSESGGDTQYF	.	TRBJ2-3	TRBV2
CASSQEIANSYEQYF	.	.	TRBV4-3
CASSSHTTGGSEQYF	.	TRBJ2-7	TRBV7-9
CASSQVEGNEKLFF	.	TRBJ1-4	TRBV4-1
CSSSLGSGLQPQHF	.	TRBJ1-5	TRBV7-9
CASRITGLSGQETQYF	.	TRBJ2-5	TRBV5-4
CASSPGVGNTIYF	.	TRBJ1-3	TRBV7-2
CASSPVSGEQYF	.	TRBJ2-7	TRBV18
CASSTGSTGELFF	.	TRBJ2-2	TRBV19
CAGGKRTNLADTQYF	few	TRBJ2-3	TRBV5-6
CASSLGASSYEQYF	.	TRBJ2-7	TRBV7-6
CASSFRRHETQYF	once	TRBJ2-5	TRBV6-6
CASSPTGTGTSYNEQFF	.	TRBJ2-1	TRBV2
CASSQGTGAGDEQYF	few	TRBJ2-7	TRBV4-3
CASSTQGNNQPQHF	.	TRBJ1-5	TRBV19
CASSLAGASGGAETQYF	few	TRBJ2-5	TRBV5-4
CASRGQGLQETQYF	.	TRBJ2-5	TRBV7-9
CASGYRVIEQYF	.	TRBJ2-7	TRBV12-5
CASSQEGALDSPLHF	.	TRBJ1-6	TRBV4-1
CASSIKQGETQYF	.	TRBJ2-5	TRBV19
CASSDFNTGELFF	.	TRBJ2-2	TRBV7-2
CASSHGETQYF	.	TRBJ2-5	TRBV11-3
CASSVSAGSPLHF	few	TRBJ1-6	TRBV14
CASSSLSGGVETQYF	.	TRBJ2-5	TRBV7-2
CASSINGGPNDEQFF	.	TRBJ2-1	TRBV28
CASSLSGGIWETQYF	.	TRBJ2-5	TRBV7-2
CASSHTDRGLYEQYF	few	TRBJ2-7	TRBV11-2
CASRPGTDSYEQYF	.	TRBJ2-7	TRBV5-1